Listed below are T cell receptor beta chains from one sample, sequenced in a study of Ad26.COV2.S vaccination and SARS-CoV-2 variants. TCRdb keeps only in-frame clones here, not all; method: immunoSEQ multiplex PCR. The sample yields about 480,000 clones, around 88% seen once. This specimen was peripheral blood, taken in a trial of Ad26.COV2.S vaccine versus placebo. Receptor source: a person aged 18-60 years who received the Ad26.COV2.S COVID-19 vaccine or a placebo. Both conserved end residues are trimmed from each CDR3.

v_gene	CDR3aa
TRBV19	ASSTTGGTNQPQH
TRBV20-1	SASATPGAESGVGTEAF
TRBV7-8	ASRADQKGYGYT
TRBV6-5	ASSFLRPDLLEAF
TRBV7-9	ASSLSLGVAYEQY
TRBV10-3	AITKTWGENYGYT
TRBV30	AWGTAGVRSYEQY
TRBV28	ASRKGGSNQPQH
TRBV9	ASRGRGTGELF
TRBV5-1	ASSPWDRAGTEAF
TRBV5-1	ASSGGTGVVSYEQY
TRBV6-6	ASSLQGRKDIGNQPQH
TRBV29-1	SVALVPRETQY
TRBV3-1/TRBV3-2	ASSPGGGTVSNQPQH
TRBV27	ASSSASGEQF
TRBV29-1	SVEWGERSNEQF
TRBV27	ASSDGLGGYT
TRBV3-1/TRBV3-2	ASSQGVIETQY
TRBV11-2	ASSLVGRGQETQY
TRBV4-3	ASSQAQRELDNEQF